This passage covers 28 T cell receptor beta chains from one sample sequenced in a study of identical twins. TCRdb analysed the 5' RACE reads with MiXCR anew, one entry per CDR3 protein. In the table there are more than 350,000 distinct CDR3 sequences, around 9% of which are singletons. Specimen: naive T cells sorted from blood. Receptor source: a woman in her fifties or sixties in good health.

This sequence joins TRBV10-3 and TRBJ2-7, with 11 bases matching TRBD1. The CDR3 extends over 13 amino acids. The J segment lost 5 bases and the V segment lost 7 bases, leaving 4 bases of the junction unmatched. The germline V gene encodes CDR1 ENHRY and CDR2 SYGVKD. The CDR3 loop is CAITDRGLNEQYF. The CDR3 coding sequence is TGTGCCATCACGGACAGGGGGCTGAACGAGCAGTACTTC.

The chain recombines TRBV12-3 or TRBV12-4 with TRBJ2-3; 13 nucleotides align to TRBD2. The CDR3 covers 16 residues. J was trimmed by 5 bases and V by 7 bases; bases with no gene match: 9. CDR3 bases: TGTGCCAGCACTCCACCGGGACTAGCGGGAATAGATACGCAGTATTTT. It codes for CASTPPGLAGIDTQYF.

The chain links TRBV20-1 to TRBJ2-5; D remains unclear. The CDR3 spans 17 residues. V lost 0 bases, J lost 5 bases, and 22 bases lay in between. Germline V gene sequence: CDR1 DFQATT, CDR2 SNEGSKA (reference sequence). CDR3 bases: TGCAGTGCTAGAGATTACGTACCGGCACCCGACGGGGAGACCCAGTACTTC. Translation gives CSARDYVPAPDGETQYF.

This sequence joins TRBV7-8 and TRBJ2-3; 7 bases map to TRBD1. The germline V gene has CDR1 SGHVS and CDR2 FQNEAQ. This CDR3 has 15 amino acids. V lost 0 bases, J lost 5 bases, and 5 bases stayed unmatched. The CDR3 here is CASSLADRVLDTQYF. CDR3 DNA: TGTGCCAGCAGCTTAGCAGACAGGGTTTTAGATACGCAGTATTTT.

At least ten counts were recorded for this clonotype. The CDR3 is CASSPTSNEQFF. CDR3 in DNA: TGTGCCAGCAGCCCGACCTCTAATGAGCAGTTCTTC. The chain uses TRBV6-5 and TRBJ2-1; D is uncertain. This CDR3 region has 12 residues. CDR1 MNHEY and CDR2 SVGAGI come from the germline V gene. Trimming left V 6 bases short and J 7 bases short, with 10 bases between.

This clonotype was found many times. This sequence joins TRBV3-1 and TRBJ1-4, with D tentatively TRBD1 (6 bases). V lost 4 bases and J 4 bases, leaving 10 bases between the germline ends. From germline, CDR1 is LGHDT and CDR2 YNNKEL (reference sequence). This CDR3 region has 14 residues. CDR3 nucleotide sequence: TGTGCCAGCAGCCTTTGGACAGATAATGAAAAACTGTTTTTT. Residues: CASSLWTDNEKLFF.

With respect to this clonotype: A read error may account for a junction end that differs from germline. The chain has TRBV5-1 and TRBJ2-2; TRBD1 aligns across 7 bases. Germline CDR1 is SGHRS and CDR2 is YFSETQ. This CDR3 comprises 14 residues. The CDR3 loop reads CSSRGTANTGELFF. In nucleotides, the CDR3 is TGCTCCAGCAGGGGGACAGCCAACACCGGGGAGCTGTTTTTT.

In this sample, this clonotype turned up a few times. The genes are TRBV11-2 and TRBJ2-2, with D uncertain. From germline, CDR1 is SGHAT and CDR2 FQNNGV. The V end lost 6 bases, the J end lost 7 bases, and 6 bases lay between the germline ends. The CDR3 is 11 residues long. Here the CDR3 DNA reads TGTGCCAGCAGGGGTATCGGGGAGCTGTTTTTT. Translated, it gives CASRGIGELFF.

A few counts support this clonotype. This chain joins TRBV2 and TRBJ2-5, with D perhaps TRBD1 (5 bases). CDR3 length: 15 residues. CDR1 and CDR2 (germline): SNHLY, FYNNEI. V lost 1 base to trimming and J lost 5 bases, with 14 bases between them. CDR3 DNA: TGTGCCAGCAGTGAAGGATGGCGGCGACAGGAGACCCAGTACTTC. As protein: CASSEGWRRQETQYF.

The rearrangement joins TRBV7-9 to TRBJ2-1; 11 bases map to TRBD2. The germline CDR1 and CDR2 sequences are SEHNR and FQNEAQ (reference sequence). V gave up 1 base and J gave up 7 bases; unmatched junction bases: 3. CDR3 length equals 15 residues. CDR3 amino acids: CASSLVAGGINEQFF. CDR3 coding DNA: TGTGCCAGCAGCTTAGTAGCGGGAGGGATAAATGAGCAGTTCTTC.

The J gene is TRBJ1-5, the V gene TRBV20-1, with TRBD1 matching 8 bases. Germline CDR1 reads DFQATT; CDR2 reads SNEGSKA (reference sequence). Trimming took 4 bases from V and 0 from J; bases not matched to a gene: 5. The CDR3 loop spans 15 amino acids. CDR3 sequence: CSAKPRGHSNQPQHF. The DNA for the CDR3 is TGCAGTGCTAAACCCAGGGGGCATAGCAATCAGCCCCAGCATTTT.

This clonotype has more than one count but fewer than ten. J is TRBJ1-2 and V is TRBV12-3 or TRBV12-4; D is undetermined. Trimming removed 5 bases from V and 5 bases from J, with 9 bases in between. The CDR3 length is 12 residues. The DNA of the CDR3 is TGTGCCAGCAGTCCCTCGACTTATGGCTACACCTTC. This gives the protein CASSPSTYGYTF.

This clonotype was observed a few times. The junction and the germline gene differ at one end; a read error may be behind it. This chain joins TRBV6-5 and TRBJ1-5; no reliable D call. The CDR3 consists of 12 residues. The germline gives CDR1 MNHEY, CDR2 SVGAGI. The CDR3 DNA reads TGTGCCAGCAGTTACTCTCGGCTAGAGTGGAATTTT. This encodes CASSYSRLEWNF.

The chain uses TRBV5-1 and TRBJ2-3; the D call may be TRBD1 or TRBD2 (5 bases each). The CDR3 totals 15 residues. Germline-derived CDR1 and CDR2 are SGHRS and YFSETQ. V was clipped by 4 bases and J by 3 bases, with 15 bases between them. The CDR3 sequence: CASSSTGAGTDTQYF. The CDR3 DNA follows: TGCGCCAGCAGCAGCACCGGGGCCGGAACAGATACGCAGTATTTT.

This clonotype came up many times. The rearrangement joins TRBV29-1 to TRBJ2-1, with 11 bases fitting TRBD2. Germline V gene data show CDR1 as SQVTM and CDR2 as ANQGSEA. V shed 2 bases and J 5 bases; nucleotides not matched to a gene: 5. There are 15 residues in the CDR3. The CDR3 nucleotides read TGCAGCGTTGAAAGACTAGCGGGATCAAACAATGAGCAGTTCTTC. Its translation is CSVERLAGSNNEQFF.

This rearrangement joins TRBV5-4 to TRBJ2-1; D might be TRBD1 (6 bases). The germline CDR1 and CDR2 sequences are SGHNT and YYREEE (reference sequence). Deletions cut 0 bases from V and 3 bases from J, with 10 bases between. The CDR3 is 15 amino acids. In nucleotides, the CDR3 is TGTGCCAGCAGCTTGGGACAGGCGGGCTACAATGAGCAGTTCTTC. Translation gives CASSLGQAGYNEQFF.

There are a few counts of this clonotype. V usage is TRBV20-1 and J usage is TRBJ1-1, with D perhaps TRBD1 (5 bases). Germline-derived CDR1 and CDR2 are DFQATT and SNEGSKA (reference sequence). Trimming shortened V by 3 bases and J by 1 base, and 15 bases separated the two germline ends. This CDR3 contains 15 residues. The CDR3 DNA follows: TGCAGTGCTAGGGACTATCGGGGCAGGAACACTGAAGCTTTCTTT. It yields the protein CSARDYRGRNTEAFF.

The rearrangement joins TRBV5-1 to TRBJ2-1, with 11 bases identical to TRBD1. The CDR3 sequence is 15 residues long. CDR1 is SGHRS, CDR2 YFSETQ, per germline. Unmatched junction bases numbered 3, after V lost 3 bases and J lost 4 bases. CDR3 bases: TGCGCCAGCAGCTCCGGGACAGGGGGATACAATGAGCAGTTCTTC. The encoded protein is CASSSGTGGYNEQFF.

J is TRBJ2-5 and V is TRBV6-6; TRBD2 matches at 7 bases. The V gene's germline CDR1 is MNHNY and CDR2 SVGAGI (reference sequence). The ends lost 4 bases at V and 1 base at J; junction bases unmatched: 9. The CDR3 spans 16 residues. The CDR3 DNA sequence: TGTGCCAGCAGTTCCAAGAGCGGGGCCCCCCAAGAGACCCAGTACTTC. Translated, it gives CASSSKSGAPQETQYF.

This clonotype was seen many times. The chain links TRBV20-1 to TRBJ2-5; no reliable D call. This CDR3 contains 14 residues. Germline-derived CDR1 and CDR2 are DFQATT and SNEGSKA (reference sequence). Trimming left V 3 bases short and J 4 bases short, with 15 bases between. The CDR3 nucleotides are TGCAGTGCTAGGGAAGACTTTGTCTTAGAGACCCAGTACTTC. Protein product: CSAREDFVLETQYF.

The chain carries TRBV19 and TRBJ2-1; 14 nucleotides match TRBD2. CDR1 is LNHDA, CDR2 SQIVND, per germline (reference sequence). The CDR3 spans 16 residues. With 6 bases clipped from V and 8 bases from J, the junction kept 9 bases outside the gene matches. This CDR3 is CASSAAGTSGSYEQFF. The CDR3 nucleotides read TGTGCCAGTAGCGCAGCCGGGACTAGCGGGAGCTATGAGCAGTTCTTC.

This clonotype was recorded many times. The chain carries TRBV7-9 and TRBJ1-6, with 8 bases fitting TRBD1. Germline lookup yields CDR1 SEHNR and CDR2 FQNEAQ (reference sequence). The CDR3 is 16 residues long. The J segment lost 5 bases and the V segment lost 2 bases, leaving 5 bases of the junction unmatched. The CDR3 spells CASSLTGDRNNSPLHF. CDR3 coding DNA: TGTGCCAGCAGCTTAACCGGGGACAGGAATAATTCACCCCTCCACTTT. Looking up the rest from reference TRBV7-9 and TRBJ1-6 gives the full variable domain: DTGVSQNPRHKITKRGQNVTFRCDPISEHNRLYWYRQTLGQGPEFLTYFQNEAQLEKSRLLSDRFSAERPKGSFSTLEIQRTEQGDSAMYLCASSLTGDRNNSPLHFGNGTRLTVT.

This clonotype has a handful of counts. The chain uses TRBV12-5 and TRBJ2-5, with D unclear. The CDR3 loop spans 14 amino acids. Germline CDR1 is LGHNT and CDR2 is FRNRAP. Between the trimmed V and J ends, which lost 5 bases and 5 bases, there was a span of 15 bases. The CDR3 DNA follows: TGTGCTAGTGGTGCCCCTCAAGACGGCGAGACCCAGTACTTC. This gives the protein CASGAPQDGETQYF.

The table lists this clonotype with a few counts. The CDR3 region has the DNA TGCAGCGTTGAGAGACCGAGCCAAGAGACCCAGTACTTC. This sequence encodes CSVERPSQETQYF. The J gene is TRBJ2-5, the V gene TRBV29-1; D is undetermined. This CDR3 is built from 13 residues. Trimming removed 3 bases at V and 1 base at J, with 9 bases between. Germline values: CDR1 SQVTM, CDR2 ANQGSEA.

The chain is built from TRBV12-3 or TRBV12-4 and TRBJ2-2; 10 nucleotides line up with TRBD1. V lost 7 bases and J lost 5; bases outside the gene matches: 7. This CDR3 comprises 15 residues. The CDR3: CASTQTGGPTGELFF. The CDR3 bases are TGTGCCAGCACCCAGACAGGGGGCCCTACCGGGGAGCTGTTTTTT.

This clonotype was observed many times. CDR3 loop: CASSFDGGGETQYF. CDR3 bases: TGCGCCAGCAGCTTCGACGGAGGGGGAGAGACCCAGTACTTC. The J gene is TRBJ2-5, the V gene TRBV5-1; D may be TRBD1 or TRBD2 (6 bases each). V was clipped by 2 bases and J by 4 bases, with 12 bases between them. The length of the CDR3 is 14 residues. CDR1 is SGHRS, CDR2 YFSETQ, per germline.

V usage is TRBV20-1 and J usage is TRBJ2-7; 8 bases match TRBD2. The length of the CDR3 is 14 residues. Trimming cost V 6 bases and J 4 bases; bases outside gene matches: 11. CDR1 is DFQATT and CDR2 is SNEGSKA in the germline V gene (reference sequence). The CDR3 sequence is CSASPGLGIYEQYV. The CDR3 coding sequence is TGCAGTGCAAGTCCGGGACTAGGAATTTACGAGCAGTACGTC.

This clonotype was observed at least ten times. V usage is TRBV28 and J usage is TRBJ2-1; 10 bases fit TRBD2. CDR1 and CDR2 (germline): MDHEN, SYDVKM. V was pared by 6 bases and J by 8 bases, with 7 bases of the junction left unmatched. This CDR3 has 14 residues. The CDR3 DNA follows: TGTGCCAGCAGGTCTAGCGGGAGTTTCGATGAGCAGTTCTTC. Amino acid sequence: CASRSSGSFDEQFF.